This TCR beta chain was obtained from a study of identical twins. Whole-study findings and limits: Fewer insertions characterized abundant cord blood beta clonotypes, whereas memory repertoires showed none. Cross-sectional statistics underpinned the conclusions; the same donors were not followed.

The CDR3 runs 19 residues. V lost 5 bases and J lost 4; bases outside the gene matches: 13. Germline V gene data show CDR1 as SGHAT and CDR2 as FQDESV (reference sequence). From the 5' RACE reads, TCRdb called clonotypes with MiXCR, one entry per CDR3 protein. Of roughly 260,000 distinct CDR3 sequences in the sample, approximately 7.8% were seen once. Donors uniformly comprised healthy Caucasians. Comments on this clonotype: Its antigen is currently unknown.

These data also featured in a second study, about yellow fever vaccine responses in identical twins.

The TCR comes from a woman between 18 and 29 years old in good health. The gene calls are TRBV11-1 and TRBJ2-1; 14 bases are shared with TRBD2. The sequenced material came from CD8+ T cells sorted from blood. CDR3 residues: CASSPRPGTSGGDYNEQFF. In nucleotides, the CDR3 is TGTGCCAGCAGCCCTAGGCCCGGGACTAGCGGGGGAGATTACAATGAGCAGTTCTTC. Full variable domain (rest looked up from reference TRBV11-1 and TRBJ2-1): EAEVAQSPRYKITEKSQAVAFWCDPISGHATLYWYRQILGQGPELLVQFQDESVVDDSQLPKDRFSAERLKGVDSTLKIQPAELGDSAMYLCASSPRPGTSGGDYNEQFFGPGTRLTVL.